This T cell receptor (beta chain) was observed in a study of Ad26.COV2.S vaccination and SARS-CoV-2 variants (dated by TCRdb to the early 2020s). Background on the whole study: Donors in the vaccine arm were drawn from COV1001, a phase I-IIa trial of Ad26.COV2.S in healthy adults that was multicentre, randomized, double-blind and placebo-controlled. A total of approximately 30 samples were included in the TCR-sequenced set, comprising roughly 19 Ad26.COV2.S vaccine recipients, 5 placebo recipients and 8 SARS-CoV-2 convalescent individuals. TCRbeta repertoire sequencing served as the tool for gauging how specific and how broad the SARS-CoV-2-reactive T cell receptors were following Ad26.COV2.S vaccination. Dosing of Ad26.COV2.S was intramuscular, at either 5x10^10 or 1x10^11 viral particles, delivered as one shot or as two shots spaced 56 days apart. Investigators did not know the trial group allocation while performing experiments and assessing outcomes. Trial participants were randomized into five groups of five: low-dose or high-dose Ad26.COV2.S given once or twice, or placebo on both occasions. The research as a whole found: The study lacked the statistical power to compare responses across vaccine doses or regimens. After vaccination, spike-specific CD8+ and CD4+ T cell responses were reported to show substantial breadth. Spike-specific TCR breadth was higher in Ad26.COV2.S recipients than in placebo recipients (P = 0.0014). Vaccine and placebo recipients had comparable non-spike TCR breadth, which fits with the vaccine containing only spike. According to the authors, total T cell responses may have been underestimated by the TCR breadth and depth analyses.

Of note for this clone: The antigen this receptor binds is unknown. The record has no base qualities; no much larger clone is one base away.

The immunoSEQ Assay was the method used to sequence TCRbeta CDR3 regions. After extraction, genomic DNA underwent amplification by bias-controlled multiplex PCR, followed by high-throughput sequencing. The published analysis was carried out like this. Collapsing and filtering of sequences were performed to quantify the absolute abundance of each unique TCRbeta CDR3 region. T cell fraction was estimated by normalizing TCRbeta template counts to usable DNA, which was measured by amplifying reference genes present in all nucleated cells. Repertoire TCRs were annotated as SARS-CoV-2-specific when V gene, CDR3 amino acid sequence and J gene were exactly matched to a known reactive TCR set. The reference SARS-CoV-2 TCR set came from MIRA and was filtered for enrichment in COVID-19-positive ImmuneCODE repertoires, removing public or cross-reactive TCRs. Using the MIRA antigens, annotated TCRs were further analysed by specific ORF or by position within an ORF. Depth was the summed frequency of annotated unique rearrangements, while breadth was defined as annotated unique rearrangements over total unique productive rearrangements. Two-sided Wilcoxon rank-sum tests were applied when comparing TCR breadth between groups. As stored in TCRdb, this immuneACCESS dataset retains in-frame rearrangements with V and J assigned. A fraction of the clones does not appear; measured against another copy, unresolved V genes explain less than half of the discrepancy, and the remainder lacks a known reason. That table supplies the V and J calls and clone size; D and trimming were determined from the DNA. The sample profile shows some 450,000 clones; roughly 88% of them were found once. The top ten clonotypes cover roughly 4% of the sample.

The treatment or condition label, as the study defines it: over 15 received Ad26.COV2.S at low or high dose, single or two shots; about five received placebo; per-sample allocation not given. Repertoires of vaccine and placebo recipients were sequenced from samples collected on day 63 after the first injection. In Cohort 1b, 25 adults aged 18-55 years were enrolled at a single site in Boston, USA, between 29 July and 7 August 2020. Ad26.COV2.S consisted of a replication-incompetent adenovirus type 26 vector by which a prefusion-stabilized SARS-CoV-2 spike protein from the original Wuhan strain was expressed. The TCR comes from a person between 18 and 65 years old who received the Ad26.COV2.S COVID-19 vaccine or a placebo. The sample in question was peripheral blood, obtained in a trial of Ad26.COV2.S vaccine versus placebo.

The sequenced DNA is TGTGCCAGCAGCTGGGGGACTAGCGGGAGTGGGGAGCAGTACTTC. This codes for CASSWGTSGSGEQYF. The chain uses TRBV7-2 and TRBJ2-7; the central 14 bases match TRBD2. Inclusive of the bounding cysteine and phenylalanine, the CDR3 is 15 residues long. Solely the CDR3 DNA is kept, with 45 bases framed from the first base. Germline trimming: 4 bases from V, 7 bases from J; junction bases outside gene matches: 6. The germline V gene sets CDR1 to SGHTA and CDR2 to FQGNSA.